This record looks at one T cell receptor beta chain sequence and its context. These data belong to a study of low-dose radiotherapy and immunotherapy resistance in tumors. Overall study: Doses of 0.5 Gy per fraction every 2 weeks, totaling 6.5 Gy, went to Cohort 1. Intravenously given cyclophosphamide 200 mg/m2 followed a two-week schedule that placed each dose one day before radiation and immunotherapy. Each patient was administered nivolumab intravenously at 240 mg, which was a flat dose, every two weeks, along with intravenous ipilimumab at 1 mg/kg every six weeks.

Alpha- and beta-chain coverage of first-strand cDNA came from TRAV- and TRBV-specific primers. Over about 18 PCR cycles, TCRs were amplified from a constant-region primer and V-primer adapter. TCRdb independently ran MiXCR on the reads; one entry per CDR3 protein. The sample includes about 11,000 distinct CDR3 sequences, 65% seen only once; the top ten take 12%. Trimming cost V 5 bases and J 10 bases; bases outside gene matches: 6. The CDR3 sequence is 13 residues long. The germline CDR1 and CDR2 sequences are MNHEY and SVGAGI. The donors' treatment consisted of nivolumab, ipilimumab, aspirin, low-dose cyclophosphamide and low-dose radiotherapy.

The chain carries TRBV6-5 and TRBJ1-4, with 8 nucleotides matching TRBD1. This clonotype originated in a human donor with advanced metastatic prostate, ovarian, gallbladder or colorectal cancer (not recorded which). This table probably holds off-target reads from a library built for another chain. DNA for the CDR3: TGTGCCAGCAGTCGTCCCGGGACAGGAAAACTGTTTTTT. The encoded protein is CASSRPGTGKLFF.